These 26 T cell receptor beta chains were all obtained from the same sample, sequenced in a study of CD8 T cells in Susac syndrome. A quantity of about 0.5 to 1 ug RNA underwent reverse transcription using random hexamers. TCRdb re-derived calls from the immunoSEQ multiplex PCR reads in MiXCR, one entry per CDR3 protein. The profile shows 200,000 or so distinct CDR3 sequences, 80% to 95% of them singletons. Specimen: CD8+ T cells from PBMCs. The receptor set was obtained from a human donor with multiple sclerosis.

The rearrangement links TRBV27 to TRBJ1-1; the match to TRBD1 covers 7 bases. CDR1 and CDR2 (germline): MNHEY, SMNVEV (reference sequence). V lost 5 bases, J lost 3 bases, and 9 bases stayed unmatched. This CDR3 region has 15 residues. The CDR3 is CASSRGQGGDTEAFF. CDR3 in DNA: TGTGCCAGCAGTAGAGGCCAGGGGGGAGACACTGAAGCTTTCTTT.

The chain links TRBV5-6 to TRBJ1-5; D is possibly TRBD1 (6 bases). The CDR3 covers 14 residues. V was shortened by 3 bases and J by 5 bases, with 12 bases between the two germline ends. Per the germline V gene, CDR1 is SGHDT and CDR2 is YYEEEE. CDR3 in DNA: TGTGCCAGCAGCTGGGCGGGGGGCGATCAGCCCCAGCATTTT. Its translation: CASSWAGGDQPQHF.

The chain combines TRBV27 with TRBJ2-1; D unresolved. Germline assignment: CDR1 MNHEY and CDR2 SMNVEV (reference sequence). The CDR3 has 13 amino acids. V was shortened by 3 bases and J by 6 bases, with 9 bases between the two germline ends. The CDR3 sequence is CASSLSPVNEQFF. For the CDR3, the DNA is TGTGCCAGCAGTTTGAGCCCCGTCAATGAGCAGTTCTTC.

This clonotype was detected only once. The chain uses TRBV5-6 and TRBJ1-3; D possibly corresponds to TRBD1 (6 bases). This CDR3 contains 17 residues. Trimming shortened V by 0 bases and J by 0 bases, and 13 bases separated the two germline ends. Per the germline V gene, CDR1 is SGHDT and CDR2 is YYEEEE. CDR3 nucleotide sequence: TGTGCCAGCAGCTTGGTCCCAGACAGGTTCTCTGGAAACACCATATATTTT. Translating it yields CASSLVPDRFSGNTIYF.

The chain joins TRBV24-1 to TRBJ1-2; D is ambiguous. CDR1 is KGHDR, CDR2 SFDVKD, per germline. Trimming removed 2 bases from V and 5 bases from J, with 8 bases in between. The CDR3 is 13 residues long. For the CDR3, the DNA is TGTGCCACCAGTGATTCCGGGAAATATGGCTACACCTTC. It is translated as CATSDSGKYGYTF.

This chain links TRBV5-8 with TRBJ2-5, with D uncertain. This CDR3 spans 12 amino acids. V was shortened by 1 base and J by 5 bases, with 6 bases between the two germline ends. Germline values: CDR1 SGHTS, CDR2 YDEGEE. CDR3 in amino acids: CASSLWVETQYF. The CDR3, as DNA: TGTGCCAGCAGCTTGTGGGTCGAGACCCAGTACTTC.

The V call is TRBV15, the J call TRBJ2-1, with 10 bases lining up with TRBD2. CDR1 is LNHNV, CDR2 YYDKDF, per germline (reference sequence). The junction had 14 bases not matched to a gene; V was cut back by 0 bases and J by 6 bases. The CDR3 sequence is 19 residues long. The CDR3 spells CATSRDTGISGGLGNEQFF. CDR3 nucleotides: TGTGCCACCAGCAGAGATACGGGGATTAGCGGGGGGTTAGGCAATGAGCAGTTCTTC.

V usage is TRBV12-3 or TRBV12-4 and J usage is TRBJ2-5, with no clear D. The CDR3 runs to 13 residues. With 5 bases removed from V and 5 bases from J, the gap between germline ends came to 12 bases. In DNA, the CDR3 is TGTGCCAGCAGTCCAGCTCCCTGGGAGACCCAGTACTTC. Its translation is CASSPAPWETQYF.

This chain joins TRBV23-1 and TRBJ2-7; D unclear. TRBV23-1 is sorted into the ORF group, with uncertain function. The CDR3 is 13 amino acids. V was clipped by 7 bases and J by 1 base, with 11 bases between them. CDR3 in DNA: TGCGCCAGCACCCTCTTCAAATCCTACGAGCAGTACTTC. Its protein product is CASTLFKSYEQYF.

Here the CDR3 reads CATSVPGLAGGRTGELFF. In nucleotides, the CDR3 is TGTGCCACCAGTGTTCCGGGACTAGCGGGGGGGCGGACCGGGGAGCTGTTTTTT. This chain uses TRBV15 with TRBJ2-2; TRBD2 matches at 16 bases. Germline CDR1 is LNHNV and CDR2 is YYDKDF (reference sequence). The CDR3 length is 18 residues. Trimming cost V 6 bases and J 5 bases; bases outside gene matches: 9.

The chain couples TRBV25-1 to TRBJ2-5; 9 bases are a match to TRBD1. Germline V gene lookup returns CDR1 MGHDK and CDR2 SYGVNS. This CDR3 spans 12 amino acids. CDR3 DNA: TGTGCGACAGGGGGTGGACTGGAGACCCAGTACTTC. It encodes CATGGGLETQYF.

This sequence joins TRBV6-4 and TRBJ2-7; 8 positions match TRBD2. The J segment lost 0 bases and the V segment lost 4 bases, leaving 5 bases of the junction unmatched. The CDR3 is 15 residues long. Germline V gene sequence: CDR1 MRHNA, CDR2 SNTAGT. In DNA form, the CDR3 reads TGTGCCAGCAGTGGTCGGGGGGGAATCTCCTACGAGCAGTACTTC. As protein: CASSGRGGISYEQYF.

V and J are TRBV20-1 and TRBJ2-7; 8 nucleotides match TRBD2. CDR3 size: 13 residues. Germline loops: CDR1 DFQATT, CDR2 SNEGSKA (reference sequence). The trim removed 1 base at V and 3 bases at J, leaving 2 bases unmatched. CDR3 in DNA: TGCAGTGCTAGAGTCCTAGCGGGCTACGAGCAGTACTTC. Translating gives CSARVLAGYEQYF.

This chain uses TRBV5-1 with TRBJ2-1; 7 positions match TRBD1. The CDR3 length is 19 residues. Germline trimming cut 2 bases from V and 0 bases from J; bases unmatched to any gene: 14. Germline loops: CDR1 SGHRS, CDR2 YFSETQ. CDR3: CASSFRDREGKSSYNEQFF. CDR3 DNA: TGCGCCAGCAGCTTCCGTGACAGGGAAGGCAAAAGCTCCTACAATGAGCAGTTCTTC.

V and J are TRBV7-2 and TRBJ2-2, with unresolved D. This CDR3 is 11 amino acids long. The germline V and J ends were trimmed by 6 bases and 8 bases, with 7 bases remaining between them. Germline values: CDR1 SGHTA, CDR2 FQGNSA. This chain's CDR3 is CASSLRGELFF. In DNA, the CDR3 is TGTGCCAGCAGTTTAAGAGGGGAGCTGTTTTTT.

The CDR3 protein is CASSPRRGDEAFF. The CDR3 DNA reads as TGTGCCAGTAGTCCCCGTCGGGGAGATGAAGCTTTCTTT. The rearrangement links TRBV19 to TRBJ1-1, with D unclear. Looked up from germline, CDR1 is LNHDA and CDR2 is SQIVND (reference sequence). V was trimmed by 5 bases and J by 7 bases, leaving 14 bases between them. The CDR3 loop spans 13 amino acids.

This chain uses TRBV13 with TRBJ1-1, with D unresolved. CDR3 length: 14 residues. Germline assignment: CDR1 PRHDT and CDR2 FYEKMQ (reference sequence). The germline V and J ends were trimmed by 6 bases and 0 bases, with 11 bases remaining between them. The CDR3 here is CASSPRAMNTEAFF. CDR3 in DNA: TGTGCCAGCAGTCCTAGGGCCATGAACACTGAAGCTTTCTTT.

The chain couples TRBV19 to TRBJ1-1; D perhaps matches TRBD1 (6 bases). The V gene's germline CDR1 is LNHDA and CDR2 SQIVND (reference sequence). Trimming cost V 4 bases and J 2 bases, with 11 bases left between them. The CDR3 is made up of 14 amino acids. The CDR3: CASSNGGPNTEAFF. The CDR3 DNA reads as TGTGCCAGTAGTAATGGGGGCCCTAACACTGAAGCTTTCTTT.

This clonotype appeared once. V gene TRBV16 combines with J gene TRBJ1-1; D is ambiguous. The ends were cut back, 0 bases at V and 4 bases at J, with 6 bases in the middle. CDR3 length: 13 amino acids. Germline CDR1 and CDR2: KGHSY and FQNENV. The CDR3 coding sequence is TGTGCCAGCAGCCAATCAAGGGCCACTGAAGCTTTCTTT. It encodes CASSQSRATEAFF.

The chain combines TRBV11-3 with TRBJ1-1; D uncertain. CDR3 length: 12 residues. V was pared by 6 bases and J by 7 bases, with 12 bases between. CDR1 and CDR2 from the germline V gene are SGHNT and YENEEA. The CDR3: CASRYGLSEAFF. DNA for the CDR3: TGTGCCAGCAGGTATGGGCTGAGTGAAGCTTTCTTT.

V usage is TRBV5-1 and J usage is TRBJ2-5; no firm D call. Germline loops: CDR1 SGHRS, CDR2 YFSETQ. This CDR3 comprises 15 residues. Trimming cost V 0 bases and J 1 base, with 10 bases left between them. The CDR3: CASSLEVRTQETQYF. In DNA form, the CDR3 reads TGCGCCAGCAGCTTGGAAGTCCGGACCCAAGAGACCCAGTACTTC. Full variable domain (rest looked up from reference TRBV5-1 and TRBJ2-5): KAGVTQTPRYLIKTRGQQVTLSCSPISGHRSVSWYQQTPGQGLQFLFEYFSETQRNKGNFPGRFSGRQFSNSRSEMNVSTLELGDSALYLCASSLEVRTQETQYFGPGTRLLVL.

This clonotype was seen a single time. The chain uses TRBV7-8 and TRBJ1-2; no firm D call. The CDR3 extends over 12 amino acids. Germline CDR1 SGHVS, CDR2 FQNEAQ. Trimming left V 2 bases short and J 8 bases short, with 9 bases between. The CDR3 sequence is CASSLFPEGYTF. The CDR3 region has the DNA TGTGCCAGCAGCTTATTTCCCGAAGGCTACACCTTC.

Only one count was recorded for this clonotype. The CDR3 DNA reads TGTGCCACCCAGGGGACTAGCGCAAATACGCAGTATTTT. This sequence encodes CATQGTSANTQYF. V usage is TRBV2 and J usage is TRBJ2-3, with TRBD2 identical over 10 bases. This CDR3 region has 13 residues. Germline V gene lookup returns CDR1 SNHLY and CDR2 FYNNEI. With V trimmed by 10 bases and J by 7 bases, 8 bases remained unmatched.

This chain links TRBV7-9 with TRBJ2-1, with TRBD2 matching 12 bases. The germline V gene has CDR1 SEHNR and CDR2 FQNEAQ (reference sequence). CDR3 size: 15 residues. V was pared by 6 bases and J by 8 bases, with 8 bases of the junction left unmatched. In nucleotides, the CDR3 is TGTGCCAGCAGTTTCCTAGCGGGGGGGCGCGATGAGCAGTTCTTC. It is translated as CASSFLAGGRDEQFF.

The chain recombines TRBV2 with TRBJ1-2; tentative D call: TRBD1 (5 bases). In germline, CDR1 is SNHLY, CDR2 FYNNEI. This CDR3 spans 14 amino acids. Trimming pared 3 bases from V and 4 bases from J, leaving 12 bases between. CDR3 in amino acids: CASSDGGKAYGYTF. In DNA form, the CDR3 reads TGTGCCAGCAGTGATGGGGGGAAGGCCTATGGCTACACCTTC.

CDR3 sequence (DNA): TGTGCCAGCAGAGCTTCCGGGACATCGAACACCGGGGAGCTGTTTTTT. It specifies CASRASGTSNTGELFF. The chain is built from TRBV7-9 and TRBJ2-2; tentatively, D is TRBD1 (6 bases). The CDR3 runs to 16 residues. Germline CDR1 SEHNR, CDR2 FQNEAQ (reference sequence). Trimming took off 6 bases at V and 0 bases at J, with 14 bases between the two ends.